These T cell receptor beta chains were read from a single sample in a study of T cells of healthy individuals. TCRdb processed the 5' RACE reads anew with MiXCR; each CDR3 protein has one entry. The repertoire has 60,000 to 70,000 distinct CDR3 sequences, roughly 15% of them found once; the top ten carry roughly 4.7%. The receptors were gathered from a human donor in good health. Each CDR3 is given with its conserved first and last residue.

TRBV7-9 CASSLEQYTGELFF
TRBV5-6 CASSLGGFGGETQYF
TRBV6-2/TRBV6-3 CASSYRTGGEQYF
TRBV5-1 CASSPDGARGEQYF
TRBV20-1 CSALAGGPLETQYF
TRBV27 CASSLQGAGQPQHF
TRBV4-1 CASSQPLAGGSYEQYF
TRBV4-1 CASSQKGARNQPQHF
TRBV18 CASSPGQGDYGYTF
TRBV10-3 CATKNIVGEATDTQYF
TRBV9 CASSLGSSGYYNEQFF
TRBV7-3 CASSFRVGEQFF
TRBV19 CASRWGQTADEQFF
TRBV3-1 CASSQEALAGPTDTQYF
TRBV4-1 CASSQVGLLGQPQHF
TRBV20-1 CSASRGVLSPLHF
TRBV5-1 CASLPLGTGQQETQYF
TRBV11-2 CASSRQGGTLEKLFF
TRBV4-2 CASSQDGLAGDTQYF
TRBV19 CASSSRGLPDTQYF
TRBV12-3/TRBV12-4 CASRGQPYEQYF
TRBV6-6 CASSPRSGGAPDTQYF
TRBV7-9 CASSMGDFSPLHF
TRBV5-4 CASSRQGAHQPQHF
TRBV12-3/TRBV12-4 CASSPRGSQPQHF
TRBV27 CASSLYGTANTGELFF
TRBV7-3 CASSLVGYSNEQFF
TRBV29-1 CSVRDRVSSPLHF
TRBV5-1 CASSPRTSGGRADTQYF
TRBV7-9 CASSLELSNQPQHF
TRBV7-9 CASSLGLEQYF
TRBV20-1 CSARDSWAYEQYF
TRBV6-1 CASSDLRNTGELFF
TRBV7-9 CASTDIQGAFYEQYF
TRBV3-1 CASSQDQFLYNSPLHF
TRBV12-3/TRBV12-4 CASEKGTEAFF
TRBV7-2 CASRLQGNEQYF
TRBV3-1 CASSRSGDNYEQYF
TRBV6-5 CASSHLDRDTEAFF
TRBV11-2 CASSSDPTGELFF